Listed here are 27 T cell receptor beta chains from one sample, sequenced in a study of blood T cell repertoires in COVID-19. Here immunoSEQ multiplex PCR was the method, and the copy in TCRdb shows in-frame clones only, minus some. This sample carries under 300,000 clones, 70% to 90% of them seen once, and the ten largest clones take 11%. The sequenced sample consisted of peripheral blood. The receptors were sampled from a woman in her 70s with acute or convalescent COVID-19.

The chain recombines TRBV12-3 or TRBV12-4 with TRBJ2-7; 7 nucleotides align to TRBD2. J gave up 2 bases and V 4 bases, and 2 bases lay outside the gene matches. This CDR3 comprises 13 residues. The CDR3 DNA reads as TGTGCCAGCAGTTGGGGGACTACCTACGAGCAGTACTTC. As protein: CASSWGTTYEQYF.

The rearrangement joins TRBV7-9 to TRBJ1-5, with D hard to call. Germline-derived CDR1 and CDR2 are SEHNR and FQNEAQ (reference sequence). CDR3 length: 13 amino acids. V was pared by 5 bases and J by 6 bases, with 11 bases between. CDR3 residues: CASSLQEGQPQHF. CDR3 sequence (DNA): TGTGCCAGCAGCCTACAAGAGGGTCAGCCCCAGCATTTT.

The rearrangement uses TRBV5-1 and TRBJ2-5; D may be TRBD2 (5 bases). This CDR3 has 14 amino acids. The ends were cut back, 3 bases at V and 1 base at J, with 10 bases in the middle. CDR1 and CDR2 from the germline V gene are SGHRS and YFSETQ. The CDR3 here is CASSWTAAQETQYF. DNA of the CDR3: TGCGCCAGCAGCTGGACTGCGGCCCAAGAGACCCAGTACTTC.

The chain links TRBV28 to TRBJ1-1; 7 bases are a match to TRBD1. V lost 6 bases, J lost 1 base, and 5 bases stayed unmatched. Germline assignment: CDR1 MDHEN and CDR2 SYDVKM. This CDR3 comprises 14 residues. CDR3 coding DNA: TGTGCCAGCAGACCCGGGACAGCGAACACTGAAGCTTTCTTT. It translates to CASRPGTANTEAFF.

The CDR3 DNA reads as TGTGCCTTAGACAGGGGGTATAATTCACCCCTCCACTTT. Protein: CALDRGYNSPLHF. This rearrangement joins TRBV30 to TRBJ1-6, with TRBD1 matching 9 bases. Germline loops: CDR1 GTSNPN, CDR2 SVGIG (reference sequence). The CDR3 loop spans 13 amino acids. The V gene end was trimmed by 7 bases and the J gene end by 4 bases; junction bases not matched to a gene: 2.

The rearrangement links TRBV5-5 to TRBJ1-4; the D gene is possibly TRBD1 (6 bases). The CDR3 sequence is 19 residues long. Trimming took off 4 bases at V and 0 bases at J, with 22 bases between the two ends. The germline gives CDR1 SGHKS, CDR2 YYEKEE (reference sequence). The CDR3: CASSLRTLTGTATNEKLFF. DNA of the CDR3: TGTGCCAGCAGCCTACGTACCCTGACAGGCACTGCAACTAATGAAAAACTGTTTTTT.

The chain couples TRBV2 to TRBJ1-2, with TRBD1 identical over 10 bases. V trimming: 4 bases; J trimming: 7 bases; junction bases outside the gene matches: 0. CDR1 and CDR2 from the germline V gene are SNHLY and FYNNEI. This CDR3 contains 12 residues. The CDR3 DNA is TGTGCCAGCAGTGGGGACAGGGGTGGCTACACCTTC. Its protein is CASSGDRGGYTF.

The chain joins TRBV7-8 to TRBJ2-3; D not resolved. Trimming stripped 1 base from V and 4 bases from J, with 6 bases between. The CDR3 length is 13 residues. Germline loops: CDR1 SGHVS, CDR2 FQNEAQ. The CDR3 region has the DNA TGTGCCAGCAGCTTAGATTCTCCAGATACGCAGTATTTT. Amino acids: CASSLDSPDTQYF.

The rearrangement joins TRBV5-6 to TRBJ1-5; TRBD1 agrees at 11 bases. Trimming removed 7 bases from V and 7 bases from J; junction bases left unmatched: 19. The CDR3 spans 18 residues. The germline CDR1 and CDR2 sequences are SGHDT and YYEEEE. CDR3 protein: CASDPNGTGGPVEQPQHF. The CDR3 bases are TGTGCCAGCGACCCCAACGGGACAGGGGGACCTGTAGAGCAGCCCCAGCATTTT. The entire variable domain, with the rest obtained from reference TRBV5-6 and TRBJ1-5, is as follows: DAGVTQSPTHLIKTRGQQVTLRCSPKSGHDTVSWYQQALGQGPQFIFQYYEEEERQRGNFPDRFSGHQFPNYSSELNVNALLLGDSALYLCASDPNGTGGPVEQPQHFGDGTRLSIL.

The chain couples TRBV3-1 (or the pseudogene TRBV3-2) to TRBJ2-7, with D unresolved. V lost 5 bases and J 2 bases, leaving 13 bases between the germline ends. This CDR3 has 14 amino acids. Germline V CDR1 and CDR2: LGHDT, YNNKEL (reference sequence). The chain's CDR3 is CASSDATATYEQYF. CDR3 nucleotides: TGTGCCAGCAGCGACGCTACAGCAACCTACGAGCAGTACTTC.

V and J are TRBV24-1 and TRBJ1-1, with 7 bases fitting TRBD1. This CDR3 spans 11 amino acids. Germline loops: CDR1 KGHDR, CDR2 SFDVKD. V lost 7 bases to trimming and J lost 7 bases; unmatched junction nucleotides: 2. CDR3 coding DNA: TGTGCCACCAGCAGGGGGGTTGAAGCTTTCTTT. Its translation is CATSRGVEAFF.

The chain employs TRBV30 and TRBJ1-6; D gene unclear. CDR1 is GTSNPN and CDR2 is SVGIG in the germline V gene (reference sequence). The CDR3 extends over 15 amino acids. V lost 2 bases and J lost 0, with 8 bases in between. DNA for the CDR3: TGTGCCTGGAGTTTACAGAGCTCCTATAATTCACCCCTCCACTTT. Encoded protein: CAWSLQSSYNSPLHF.

This clone was counted once. At the DNA level, this CDR3 is encoded by other sequences in the same sample as well. The rearrangement uses TRBV12-3 or TRBV12-4 and TRBJ2-3; D is undetermined. The CDR3 consists of 13 residues. V was cut by 2 bases and J by 1 base, with 4 bases left in between. The CDR3 coding sequence is TGTGCCAGCAGTTTACGGGGCACAGATACGCAGTATTTT. This encodes CASSLRGTDTQYF.

This rearrangement joins TRBV3-1 (or the pseudogene TRBV3-2) to TRBJ2-3, with D possibly TRBD1 on 6 matching bases. Looked up from germline, CDR1 is LGHDT and CDR2 is YNNKEL (reference sequence). The CDR3 runs 16 residues. Trimming stripped 0 bases from V and 6 bases from J, with 16 bases between. CDR3 residues: CASSQESTGRTDTQYF. As DNA, the CDR3 is TGTGCCAGCAGCCAAGAATCCACAGGGCGGACCGATACGCAGTATTTT.

The gene calls are TRBV4-1 and TRBJ2-1; tentatively, D is TRBD1 (6 bases). This CDR3 region has 18 residues. V was clipped by 2 bases and J by 0 bases, with 17 bases between them. Germline CDR1 is MGHRA and CDR2 is YSYEKL. CDR3 sequence: CASSQQTGKGVSYNEQFF. The CDR3 DNA sequence: TGCGCCAGCAGCCAACAAACAGGGAAAGGGGTCTCCTACAATGAGCAGTTCTTC.

V gene TRBV5-1 combines with J gene TRBJ1-2; tentative D call: TRBD1 (6 bases). Trimming removed 4 bases from V and 8 bases from J, with 18 bases in between. This CDR3 contains 14 residues. Germline assignment: CDR1 SGHRS and CDR2 YFSETQ. The CDR3 bases are TGCGCCAGCAGCCCCCAGGGGTTTGGAAAGGGCTACACCTTC. As protein: CASSPQGFGKGYTF.

The chain joins TRBV5-4 to TRBJ1-1, with no clear D. Germline V gene sequence: CDR1 SGHNT, CDR2 YYREEE (reference sequence). The CDR3 consists of 15 residues. Trimming shortened V by 0 bases and J by 1 base, and 10 bases separated the two germline ends. The DNA for the CDR3 is TGTGCCAGCAGCTTGGATCTTTCAGGGAACACTGAAGCTTTCTTT. The encoded protein is CASSLDLSGNTEAFF.

This clone was detected only a few times. The chain is built from TRBV7-9 and TRBJ1-2; TRBD1 might be the D (5 bases). This CDR3 region has 13 residues. Trimming stripped 1 base from V and 7 bases from J, with 10 bases between. Germline CDR1 reads SEHNR; CDR2 reads FQNEAQ (reference sequence). In nucleotides, the CDR3 is TGTGCCAGCAGCTTAGACAGGAGTAGTGGCTACACCTTC. It translates to CASSLDRSSGYTF.

This clone was counted between two and nine times. CDR3 in DNA: TGTGCCAGCAGCGACAGAATCAATGAGCAGTTCTTC. It specifies CASSDRINEQFF. This chain links TRBV2 with TRBJ2-1, with D perhaps TRBD1 (5 bases). V dropped 6 bases and J dropped 6 bases, with 9 bases sitting between them. Germline CDR1 SNHLY, CDR2 FYNNEI. This CDR3 is 12 amino acids long.

This chain uses TRBV5-1 with TRBJ2-2; no reliable D call. Germline assignment: CDR1 SGHRS and CDR2 YFSETQ. This CDR3 spans 13 amino acids. V lost 1 base and J 5 bases, leaving 6 bases between the germline ends. The CDR3 is CASSLIPTGELFF. CDR3 bases: TGCGCCAGCAGCTTGATCCCGACCGGGGAGCTGTTTTTT.

The chain combines TRBV5-5 with TRBJ1-2; unclear D gene. The length of the CDR3 is 15 residues. V was trimmed by 2 bases and J by 4 bases, leaving 15 bases between them. CDR1 and CDR2 (germline): SGHKS, YYEKEE (reference sequence). CDR3 DNA: TGTGCCAGCAGCTTAGACACCTTCCCGAGCTATGGCTACACCTTC. Protein sequence: CASSLDTFPSYGYTF.

The rearrangement links TRBV19 to TRBJ1-5, with D unclear. This CDR3 is 10 amino acids long. Trimming pared 11 bases from V and 7 bases from J, leaving 9 bases between. Looked up from germline, CDR1 is LNHDA and CDR2 is SQIVND (reference sequence). CDR3 DNA: TGTGCCGGTGGGCGACAGCCCCAGCATTTT. As protein: CAGGRQPQHF.

The chain links TRBV27 to TRBJ2-7, with D possibly being TRBD1 (6 bases). The CDR3 length is 13 residues. Germline V gives CDR1 MNHEY, CDR2 SMNVEV (reference sequence). V lost 9 bases to trimming and J lost 0 bases, with 12 bases between them. The CDR3 here is CASGQSSSYEQYF. The CDR3 DNA follows: TGTGCCAGTGGACAGAGCAGCTCCTACGAGCAGTACTTC.

The sample holds a few counts of this clone. This chain uses TRBV15 with TRBJ2-7, with D possibly being TRBD2 (6 bases). The CDR3 runs to 13 residues. Trimming took off 8 bases at V and 2 bases at J, with 13 bases between the two ends. Germline CDR1 is LNHNV and CDR2 is YYDKDF (reference sequence). The CDR3 loop is CATSQGGPYEQYF. CDR3 nucleotides: TGTGCCACCTCCCAGGGAGGTCCCTACGAGCAGTACTTC.

The V gene is TRBV19, the J gene TRBJ1-1; TRBD1 aligns across 8 bases. This CDR3 comprises 14 residues. Germline V gives CDR1 LNHDA, CDR2 SQIVND (reference sequence). The J segment lost 3 bases and the V segment lost 6 bases, leaving 6 bases of the junction unmatched. CDR3 in DNA: TGTGCCAGTAGGATCACAGGGGGAGACACTGAAGCTTTCTTT. As protein: CASRITGGDTEAFF.

The chain has TRBV7-9 and TRBJ2-1, with D perhaps TRBD2 (5 bases). This CDR3 is built from 14 residues. CDR1 is SEHNR and CDR2 is FQNEAQ in the germline V gene (reference sequence). The V gene lost 8 bases and the J gene lost 2 bases, with 13 bases spanning the gap. The CDR3 reads CASSRSGTYNEQFF. The CDR3 region has the DNA TGTGCCAGCTCAAGGTCGGGGACCTACAATGAGCAGTTCTTC.

CDR3 in DNA: TGTGCCAGCAGCCGCAAAGCGGGGGGGCCGTCTGGTGAGCAGTTCTTC. As protein: CASSRKAGGPSGEQFF. J is TRBJ2-1 and V is TRBV7-2; 10 positions agree with TRBD2. This CDR3 region has 16 residues. Germline V CDR1 and CDR2: SGHTA, FQGNSA. Losses at the gene ends were 5 bases for V and 9 bases for J; bases not matched to a gene: 13.